Below, 29 T cell receptor beta chains from the same sample are listed, as sequenced in a study of blood T cell repertoires in COVID-19. Repertoires were generated with immunoSEQ multiplex PCR, while TCRdb's copy carries only in-frame clones and drops some. This table holds about 270,000 clones, approximately 90% found once. Sequenced sample: PBMCs or T cells enriched from blood (not recorded which). The receptors shown here come from a woman aged 30 to 39 with acute COVID-19.

The chain is built from TRBV7-9 and TRBJ2-7, with D perhaps TRBD2 (6 bases). V lost 4 bases, J lost 2 bases, and 15 bases lay in between. Germline loops: CDR1 SEHNR, CDR2 FQNEAQ (reference sequence). The CDR3 loop spans 15 amino acids. In DNA, the CDR3 is TGTGCCAGCAGCTCATACGACAAGCGGGCCTACGAGCAGTACTTC. Residues: CASSSYDKRAYEQYF.

The chain uses TRBV3-1 (or the pseudogene TRBV3-2) and TRBJ2-5, with a weak D call TRBD2 (7 bases). Germline CDR1 and CDR2: LGHDT and YNNKEL (reference sequence). The CDR3 sequence is 16 residues long. V was clipped by 3 bases and J by 2 bases, with 16 bases between them. CDR3 protein: CASSHLRGQGQETQYF. Written as DNA, the CDR3 is TGTGCCAGCAGCCACTTGCGGGGGCAGGGACAAGAGACCCAGTACTTC.

The V and J genes are TRBV2 and TRBJ2-3, with a weak D call TRBD2 (6 bases). Germline V gives CDR1 SNHLY, CDR2 FYNNEI. The CDR3 sequence is 19 residues long. The V gene lost 6 bases and the J gene lost 3 bases, with 28 bases spanning the gap. The chain's CDR3 is CASRQSLLGVGGITDTQYF. The DNA for the CDR3 is TGTGCCAGCAGGCAATCCCTATTGGGTGTCGGCGGGATTACAGATACGCAGTATTTT.

This CDR3 is CASSPRTGIIEGRWSTIYF. The CDR3 region has the DNA TGTGCCAGCAGCCCCAGGACAGGGATTATAGAGGGTCGTTGGAGCACCATATATTTT. The J gene is TRBJ1-3, the V gene TRBV5-5; 8 bases are shared with TRBD1. Germline assignment: CDR1 SGHKS and CDR2 YYEKEE (reference sequence). CDR3 length: 19 residues. The junction had 24 bases not matched to a gene; V was cut back by 4 bases and J by 9 bases.

This clone showed up just a few times. V is TRBV27 and J is TRBJ1-6; no clear D gene. Trimming shortened V by 5 bases and J by 7 bases, and 9 bases separated the two germline ends. Germline CDR1 and CDR2: MNHEY and SMNVEV (reference sequence). This CDR3 is 13 amino acids long. The CDR3 coding sequence is TGTGCCAGCAGTGCGGGTCCCAATTCACCCCTCCACTTT. It specifies CASSAGPNSPLHF.

V usage is TRBV13 and J usage is TRBJ1-1; a weak D match, TRBD1 (5 bases). The CDR3 sequence is 16 residues long. The germline V gene has CDR1 PRHDT and CDR2 FYEKMQ (reference sequence). The germline V and J ends were trimmed by 4 bases and 6 bases, with 21 bases remaining between them. In DNA, the CDR3 is TGTGCCAGCAGCTCGATCTTTCGGCAGGGTCGGCCTGAAGCTTTCTTT. Translation: CASSSIFRQGRPEAFF.

The chain recombines TRBV19 with TRBJ1-4; TRBD1 matches at 8 bases. Trimming at V came to 9 bases and at J to 8 bases, leaving 8 bases not matched to a gene. The CDR3 runs 13 residues. In germline, CDR1 is LNHDA, CDR2 SQIVND (reference sequence). The chain's CDR3 is CASSGTGKEKLFF. CDR3 nucleotides: TGTGCCAGCTCCGGGACAGGAAAGGAAAAACTGTTTTTT.

The V gene is TRBV18, the J gene TRBJ2-7, with D perhaps TRBD2 (6 bases). Trimming stripped 3 bases from V and 3 bases from J, with 15 bases between. The CDR3 is made up of 15 amino acids. In germline, CDR1 is KGHSH, CDR2 LQKENI. The CDR3 sequence: CASSPGGGRVYEQYF. The CDR3 DNA is TGTGCCAGCTCACCGGGGGGAGGACGCGTCTACGAGCAGTACTTC.

The chain joins TRBV12-3 or TRBV12-4 to TRBJ1-5; no firm D call. Trimming removed 3 bases from V and 8 bases from J, with 8 bases in between. The CDR3 covers 12 residues. CDR3 nucleotide sequence: TGTGCCAGCAGTTTCACCCAGGAGCCCCAGCATTTT. It translates to CASSFTQEPQHF.

The V and J genes are TRBV6-5 and TRBJ1-4, with D possibly TRBD1 on 5 matching bases. Germline V gene data show CDR1 as MNHEY and CDR2 as SVGAGI. The CDR3 is 14 residues long. V was clipped by 6 bases and J by 1 base, with 9 bases between them. As DNA, the CDR3 is TGTGCCAGCAGCAACGGACAAACTAATGAAAAACTGTTTTTT. Translated, it gives CASSNGQTNEKLFF.

V is TRBV6-1 and J is TRBJ2-5; 9 bases agree with TRBD2. Germline V gives CDR1 MNHNS, CDR2 SASEGT. V was pared by 3 bases and J by 4 bases, with 12 bases of the junction left unmatched. The CDR3 sequence is 17 residues long. The CDR3 nucleotides read TGTGCCAGCAGTGACCCTGGCGGGGCGGGAGGGGGAGAGACCCAGTACTTC. It specifies CASSDPGGAGGGETQYF.

The J gene is TRBJ2-3, the V gene TRBV10-1; 7 bases agree with TRBD2. J lost 0 bases, V lost 6 bases, and 6 bases had no gene match. Germline V gives CDR1 WNHNN, CDR2 SYGVQD (reference sequence). CDR3 length: 15 residues. The CDR3 region has the DNA TGCGCCAGCAGCCCCAATAGCGGGAGCACAGATACGCAGTATTTT. Residues: CASSPNSGSTDTQYF.

The rearrangement uses TRBV6-6 and TRBJ2-7, with 10 positions matching TRBD2. The V and J ends lost 4 bases and 0 bases, in that order; junction bases with no gene match: 6. Germline CDR1 reads MNHNY; CDR2 reads SVGAGI (reference sequence). The CDR3 runs to 16 residues. CDR3 nucleotides: TGTGCCAGCAGTTCCCGAGCGGGAGGGTCCTCCTACGAGCAGTACTTC. Translated, it gives CASSSRAGGSSYEQYF.

The chain employs TRBV5-1 and TRBJ1-1, with 7 bases matching TRBD1. J was trimmed by 7 bases and V by 2 bases; bases with no gene match: 5. This CDR3 has 13 residues. CDR1 is SGHRS and CDR2 is YFSETQ in the germline V gene. The CDR3 nucleotides read TGCGCCAGCAGCTTTGACAGGGCAGATGAAGCTTTCTTT. It translates to CASSFDRADEAFF.

The chain has TRBV25-1 and TRBJ1-1; a weak D match, TRBD1 (6 bases). Germline V CDR1 and CDR2: MGHDK, SYGVNS. This CDR3 region has 15 residues. The V end was cut by 2 bases, the J end by 1 base, with 11 bases between. The chain's CDR3 is CASSEITGTNTEAFF. The CDR3 DNA sequence: TGTGCCAGCAGTGAAATAACAGGGACGAACACTGAAGCTTTCTTT.

This rearrangement joins TRBV5-6 to TRBJ2-1, with 10 bases lining up with TRBD2. The V and J ends lost 7 bases and 5 bases, in that order; junction bases with no gene match: 6. Germline V gene data show CDR1 as SGHDT and CDR2 as YYEEEE. The CDR3 runs 14 residues. The CDR3 nucleotides are TGTGCCAGCTTGGGGCTAGCGGGAGACAATGAGCAGTTCTTC. Its translation: CASLGLAGDNEQFF.

V and J are TRBV18 and TRBJ2-2; D is perhaps TRBD1 (6 bases). Trimming removed 2 bases at V and 4 bases at J, with 14 bases between. Germline V gives CDR1 KGHSH, CDR2 LQKENI. The CDR3 length is 16 residues. CDR3 sequence (DNA): TGTGCCAGCTCACCATCAGCGGACAGTGGCACCGGGGAGCTGTTTTTT. It codes for CASSPSADSGTGELFF.

The chain combines TRBV4-3 with TRBJ2-1; D perhaps matches TRBD2 (5 bases). Germline CDR1 reads LGHNA; CDR2 reads YSLEER. This CDR3 comprises 15 residues. V lost 1 base and J lost 1, with 8 bases in between. CDR3 in amino acids: CASSQGGSSYNEQFF. The CDR3 region has the DNA TGCGCCAGCAGCCAAGGTGGGAGTTCCTACAATGAGCAGTTCTTC.

The chain combines TRBV28 with TRBJ1-1, with 7 bases fitting TRBD1. The CDR3 runs 12 residues. Germline-derived CDR1 and CDR2 are MDHEN and SYDVKM. V lost 5 bases, J lost 8 bases, and 5 bases stayed unmatched. CDR3 in amino acids: CASSLGQLEAFF. The CDR3 DNA follows: TGTGCCAGCAGTCTGGGACAGCTGGAAGCTTTCTTT.

The genes are TRBV2 and TRBJ1-5; D is ambiguous. The CDR3 length is 14 residues. CDR1 and CDR2 (germline): SNHLY, FYNNEI. Deletions cut 0 bases from V and 3 bases from J, with 6 bases between. The CDR3 sequence is CASSEALYNQPQHF. CDR3 bases: TGTGCCAGCAGTGAAGCACTGTACAATCAGCCCCAGCATTTT.

J is TRBJ2-3 and V is TRBV7-6, with D possibly TRBD2 on 6 matching bases. V gave up 8 bases and J gave up 3 bases, with 21 bases separating them. The germline V gene has CDR1 SGHVS and CDR2 FNYEAQ. The CDR3 totals 16 residues. CDR3 residues: CASSPGSGALTDTQYF. As DNA, the CDR3 is TGTGCCAGCTCACCTGGTAGCGGAGCCTTGACAGATACGCAGTATTTT.

The chain joins TRBV27 to TRBJ2-1, with 9 bases that match TRBD2. Germline trimming cut 6 bases from V and 7 bases from J; bases unmatched to any gene: 10. The CDR3 covers 15 residues. CDR1 MNHEY and CDR2 SMNVEV come from the germline V gene (reference sequence). CDR3 nucleotide sequence: TGTGCCAGCAGGGAAGGCGGGAGGGCTCGGAATGAGCAGTTCTTC. Its protein product is CASREGGRARNEQFF.

This chain uses TRBV29-1 with TRBJ2-1; TRBD2 agrees at 8 bases. Germline CDR1 reads SQVTM; CDR2 reads ANQGSEA. The CDR3 contains 15 residues. With V trimmed by 0 bases and J by 8 bases, 9 bases remained unmatched. The CDR3 region has the DNA TGCAGCGTTGAAGATTCGGGAGGGCCCATTGATGAGCAGTTCTTC. This sequence encodes CSVEDSGGPIDEQFF.

This chain links TRBV7-2 with TRBJ1-1; no definite D call. V dropped 3 bases and J dropped 4 bases, with 15 bases sitting between them. The V gene's germline CDR1 is SGHTA and CDR2 FQGNSA. This CDR3 contains 15 residues. The chain's CDR3 is CASSFADRRSTEAFF. CDR3 sequence (DNA): TGTGCCAGCAGCTTCGCCGACCGGCGGAGCACTGAAGCTTTCTTT.

The V gene is TRBV7-8, the J gene TRBJ2-1; weak D call: TRBD2 (6 bases). The germline V gene has CDR1 SGHVS and CDR2 FQNEAQ. Trimming shortened V by 5 bases and J by 4 bases, and 12 bases separated the two germline ends. This CDR3 has 14 amino acids. The CDR3 is CASSAREQYNEQFF. The CDR3 DNA reads as TGTGCCAGCAGCGCCCGGGAGCAATACAATGAGCAGTTCTTC.

The CDR3 is CASSLGQLSEQYF. Written as DNA, the CDR3 is TGTGCCAGCTCACTCGGACAGTTGAGCGAGCAGTACTTC. This rearrangement joins TRBV18 to TRBJ2-7; D is possibly TRBD1 (6 bases). In germline, CDR1 is KGHSH, CDR2 LQKENI. Trimming took off 4 bases at V and 6 bases at J, with 13 bases between the two ends. The CDR3 consists of 13 residues.

The CDR3: CASSQRTSGTTDTQYF. CDR3 coding DNA: TGTGCCAGCAGCCAGCGGACTAGCGGGACCACAGATACGCAGTATTTT. The chain is built from TRBV4-2 and TRBJ2-3; 12 positions agree with TRBD2. This CDR3 region has 16 residues. Per germline, CDR1 LGHNA and CDR2 YNFKEQ. J lost 2 bases, V lost 3 bases, and 3 bases had no gene match.

J is TRBJ2-1 and V is TRBV18; TRBD1 agrees at 9 bases. The CDR3 runs 15 residues. The V gene's germline CDR1 is KGHSH and CDR2 LQKENI. The V and J ends lost 5 bases and 4 bases, in that order; junction bases with no gene match: 6. This CDR3 is CASSVTGGGYNEQFF. For the CDR3, the DNA is TGTGCCAGCTCAGTGACAGGGGGGGGATACAATGAGCAGTTCTTC.

The chain recombines TRBV7-2 with TRBJ2-1, with TRBD1 matching 11 bases. Germline V lookup: CDR1 SGHTA, CDR2 FQGNSA. J gave up 3 bases and V 3 bases, and 4 bases lay outside the gene matches. This CDR3 has 16 amino acids. CDR3: CASSFSGTGGYNEQFF. The CDR3 DNA follows: TGTGCCAGCAGCTTTAGCGGGACAGGGGGCTACAATGAGCAGTTCTTC.